A selection of T cell receptor beta chains follows, all from one sample in a study of blood T cell repertoires in COVID-19. The table came from immunoSEQ multiplex PCR; TCRdb's copy has only in-frame clones and leaves some out. The data contain 170,000 or so clones, roughly 84% of them singletons. The sample consisted of peripheral blood. The receptors come from a human donor in a cohort sampled during active COVID-19. Each CDR3 is given with its conserved first and last residue. A D gene is named only where the DNA matches it firmly. Some rows mark clone size as missing; the rest say once, few, many or name a class of expanded clone.

V	J	size	D	CDR3	DNA
TRBV5-4	TRBJ1-1	NA	TRBD1	CASGTPTGVLTEAFF	TGTGCCAGCGGAACCCCGACAGGGGTCCTCACTGAAGCTTTCTTT
TRBV3-1/TRBV3-2	TRBJ1-4	NA	TRBD1	CASSRRQGQGDEKLFF	TGTGCCAGCAGCCGCCGTCAAGGGCAGGGGGATGAAAAACTGTTTTTT
TRBV20-1	TRBJ2-6	NA	NA	CSASADSGANVLTF	TGCAGTGCTAGTGCAGACTCTGGGGCCAACGTCCTGACTTTC
TRBV27	TRBJ2-3	NA	NA	CARNPRPGVSTDTQYF	TGTGCCAGGAACCCTCGGCCCGGGGTGTCTACAGATACGCAGTATTTT
TRBV11-3	TRBJ2-3	few	TRBD2	CASSPGTSGSMDTQYF	TGTGCCAGCAGCCCTGGGACTAGCGGGAGCATGGATACGCAGTATTTT
TRBV30	TRBJ1-1	NA	NA	CAWIATGGEAFF	TGTGCCTGGATTGCGACGGGAGGTGAAGCTTTCTTT
TRBV7-6	TRBJ2-7	few	TRBD1	CASGPGQGLYEQYF	TGTGCCAGCGGTCCGGGACAGGGGCTTTACGAGCAGTACTTC
TRBV4-3	TRBJ1-2	once	TRBD1	CASSQGGTAQYGYTF	TGCGCCAGCAGCCAAGGTGGGACAGCCCAATATGGCTACACCTTC
TRBV6-5	TRBJ1-1	NA	NA	CASTKGGDTEAFF	TGTGCCAGCACAAAAGGAGGGGACACTGAAGCTTTCTTT
TRBV5-5	TRBJ1-2	few	TRBD1	CASSAYRGHGYTF	TGTGCCAGCAGCGCCTACAGGGGGCATGGCTACACCTTC
TRBV19	TRBJ2-4	NA	NA	CASGPTQGAKNIQYF	TGTGCCAGTGGTCCAACACAGGGAGCCAAAAACATTCAGTACTTC
TRBV9	TRBJ2-2	few	TRBD1	CASSVMGQTNTGELFF	TGTGCCAGCAGCGTTATGGGACAGACGAACACCGGGGAGCTGTTTTTT
TRBV28	TRBJ1-6	few	NA	CASSPQGRNSPLHF	TGTGCCAGCAGCCCACAGGGTCGTAATTCACCCCTCCACTTT
TRBV12-3/TRBV12-4	TRBJ1-5	once	TRBD1	CASRTGPNQPQHF	TGTGCCAGCAGGACAGGGCCCAATCAGCCCCAGCATTTT
TRBV6-2/TRBV6-3	TRBJ1-5	NA	TRBD1	CASSLDRYGNQPQHF	TGTGCCAGCAGTTTGGACAGGTACGGCAATCAGCCCCAGCATTTT
TRBV10-3	TRBJ2-7	NA	TRBD2	CARKTSGDAYEQYF	TGTGCCAGGAAGACTAGCGGGGATGCCTACGAGCAGTACTTC
TRBV4-1	TRBJ2-7	NA	TRBD1	CASSQDWDRGGEQYF	TGCGCCAGCAGCCAAGATTGGGACAGGGGAGGCGAGCAGTACTTC
TRBV18	TRBJ1-4	NA	NA	CASSPSATNEKLFF	TGTGCCAGCTCGCCCAGTGCAACTAATGAAAAACTGTTTTTT
TRBV7-8	TRBJ2-2	once	TRBD1	CASSKQGIGELFF	TGTGCCAGCAGCAAACAGGGGATCGGGGAGCTGTTTTTT
TRBV10-2	TRBJ1-2	NA	NA	CASSELQGQGYTF	TGCGCCAGCAGTGAGCTTCAGGGGCAGGGCTACACCTTC
TRBV5-4	TRBJ2-7	NA	NA	CASSLAPSEQYF	TGTGCCAGCAGCTTGGCCCCCTCCGAGCAGTACTTC
TRBV9	TRBJ2-7	NA	NA	CASSGSASSYEQYF	TGTGCCAGCAGCGGCAGTGCCTCTTCCTACGAGCAGTACTTC
TRBV28	TRBJ1-2	NA	NA	CASTPGGGYGYTF	TGTGCCAGCACCCCGGGAGGGGGCTATGGCTACACCTTC
TRBV27	TRBJ1-6	once	NA	CASTLGVTSYNSPLHF	TGTGCCAGCACCTTAGGGGTTACCTCCTATAATTCACCCCTCCACTTT
TRBV11-2	TRBJ1-2	NA	TRBD1	CASTLIGTGARGYTF	TGTGCCAGCACCCTTATCGGGACAGGGGCGAGGGGCTACACCTTC
TRBV28	TRBJ2-3	NA	NA	CASSSGSTDTQYF	TGTGCCAGCAGTTCGGGGAGCACAGATACGCAGTATTTT
TRBV5-1	TRBJ1-4	NA	NA	CASSLGGDRREKLFF	TGCGCCAGCAGCTTGGGGGGGGACCGACGGGAAAAACTGTTTTTT
TRBV6-2/TRBV6-3	TRBJ2-7	once	NA	CASSSSLVVYEQYF	TGTGCCAGCAGTTCCTCCCTAGTAGTCTACGAGCAGTACTTC
TRBV18	TRBJ2-7	NA	NA	CASSRGHEQYF	TGTGCCAGCTCACGGGGGCACGAGCAGTACTTC
TRBV27	TRBJ2-6	NA	TRBD1	CASWARTGDGANVLTF	TGTGCCAGCTGGGCCAGGACAGGTGATGGGGCCAACGTCCTGACTTTC
TRBV5-4	TRBJ2-3	NA	NA	CASSSRGTDTQYF	TGTGCCAGCAGCTCCCGGGGCACAGATACGCAGTATTTT
TRBV6-1	TRBJ2-7	few	TRBD2	CASSELGEGSYEQYF	TGTGCCAGCAGTGAACTGGGGGAGGGCTCCTACGAGCAGTACTTC
TRBV10-1	TRBJ2-7	NA	NA	CASSEGQRGYEQYF	TGCGCCAGCAGTGAAGGACAGAGAGGTTACGAGCAGTACTTC
TRBV3-1/TRBV3-2	TRBJ2-5	NA	NA	CASSPYVPGGQETQYF	TGTGCCAGCAGCCCCTACGTCCCGGGGGGCCAGGAGACCCAGTACTTC
TRBV4-3	TRBJ1-6	NA	NA	CASSQDLGLVSPLHF	TGCGCCAGCAGCCAAGATCTCGGACTTGTTTCACCCCTCCACTTT
TRBV9	TRBJ2-1	NA	TRBD2	CASSAFSGMEQFF	TGTGCCAGCAGCGCGTTTAGCGGGATGGAGCAGTTCTTC
TRBV6-1	TRBJ1-5	once	NA	CASSDRADNQPQHF	TGTGCCAGCAGTGACAGGGCTGATAATCAGCCCCAGCATTTT
TRBV12-3/TRBV12-4	TRBJ1-5	NA	NA	CASGSWANQPQHF	TGTGCCAGCGGAAGTTGGGCCAATCAGCCCCAGCATTTT
TRBV5-6	TRBJ2-7	few	TRBD1	CASSGGTGIHEQYF	TGTGCCAGCAGCGGCGGGACAGGGATACACGAGCAGTACTTC
TRBV3-1/TRBV3-2	TRBJ2-5	NA	TRBD1	CASSHRTGAETQYF	TGTGCCAGCAGCCACCGGACAGGGGCAGAGACCCAGTACTTC
TRBV11-2	TRBJ2-7	NA	NA	CASSLDSEGTYEQYF	TGTGCCAGCAGCTTAGATTCGGAGGGAACCTACGAGCAGTACTTC
TRBV27	TRBJ2-7	NA	NA	CASSLPPGEQYF	TGTGCCAGCAGTCTACCCCCGGGGGAGCAGTACTTC
TRBV5-1	TRBJ2-7	NA	NA	CASSAEGGAPYEQYF	TGCGCCAGCAGCGCTGAGGGGGGGGCCCCCTACGAGCAGTACTTC
TRBV6-6	TRBJ2-7	NA	TRBD1	CASSSRQGYEQYF	TGTGCCAGCAGCTCCCGACAGGGATACGAGCAGTACTTC
TRBV21-1	TRBJ2-1	NA	NA	CASSKVPGDGEQFF	TGTGCCAGCAGCAAAGTCCCAGGGGATGGGGAGCAGTTCTTC
TRBV27	TRBJ2-7	NA	NA	CASSFGAVPSYEQYF	TGTGCCAGCAGTTTTGGGGCAGTACCCTCCTACGAGCAGTACTTC
TRBV29-1	TRBJ2-2	NA	NA	CSVSRDSARTGELFF	TGCAGCGTTTCCCGGGACTCCGCTCGCACCGGGGAGCTGTTTTTT
TRBV4-1	TRBJ2-3	NA	NA	CASSPSTGDTDTQYF	TGCGCCAGCAGCCCCAGCACGGGGGACACAGATACGCAGTATTTT
TRBV3-1/TRBV3-2	TRBJ2-2	NA	NA	CASSQDMAGAGELFF	TGTGCCAGCAGCCAAGATATGGCGGGTGCCGGGGAGCTGTTTTTT
TRBV4-2	TRBJ1-4	NA	NA	CASTPNGGRSNEKLFF	TGTGCCAGCACCCCCAATGGTGGCAGATCTAATGAAAAACTGTTTTTT
TRBV19	TRBJ1-6	NA	TRBD1	CASSHPDRGTYNSPLHF	TGTGCCAGTAGCCACCCGGACAGGGGGACGTATAATTCACCCCTCCACTTT
TRBV11-1	TRBJ2-7	NA	NA	CASSLGGVEQYF	TGTGCCAGCAGCTTAGGGGGGGTCGAGCAGTACTTC
TRBV6-5	TRBJ2-5	NA	TRBD2	CASRRLAQETQYF	TGTGCCAGCAGACGACTAGCGCAAGAGACCCAGTACTTC
TRBV28	TRBJ2-7	NA	NA	CASSLGTKVSYEQYF	TGTGCCAGCAGTCTGGGGACAAAAGTCTCCTACGAGCAGTACTTC
TRBV30	TRBJ1-1	once	NA	CAWTTGNTEAFF	TGTGCCTGGACGACAGGGAACACTGAAGCTTTCTTT
TRBV5-1	TRBJ1-3	NA	NA	CASSLRGDSGNTIYF	TGCGCCAGCAGCTTGCGGGGGGACTCTGGAAACACCATATATTTT
TRBV18	TRBJ1-2	NA	NA	CASSPSGTIENYGYTF	TGTGCCAGCTCACCCTCCGGGACAATCGAGAACTATGGCTACACCTTC
TRBV7-8	TRBJ2-3	few	NA	CASSLGSGTLDTQYF	TGTGCCAGCAGCTTAGGCAGCGGTACCCTGGATACGCAGTATTTT
TRBV9	TRBJ2-2	NA	TRBD2	CASSPRTSGYFSGELFF	TGTGCCAGCAGCCCTCGGACTAGCGGGTATTTTTCCGGGGAGCTGTTTTTT